Listed below are T cell receptor beta chains from one sample, sequenced in a study of shared clonotypes between healthy human individuals. Using immunoSEQ multiplex PCR, the repertoire was profiled, and TCRdb retains in-frame clones only, with some absent. The repertoire consists of roughly 2.1 million clones, with 85% to 95% occurring once and the leading ten covering under 2%. The specimen sequenced was naive CD8+ T cells from PBMCs. The receptors derive from a man younger than 35 in good health. Some clones in this sample may be carry-over from other donors' samples. Each CDR3 is given without its conserved first and last residue. Part of the rows lack a size; the others show once, few, many or a class for expanded clones.

TRBJ2-5 | TRBV5-1 | . | ASSAGRRGKETQY
TRBJ1-2 | TRBV27 | once | ASSLGITYGYT
TRBJ1-1 | TRBV29-1 | . | SVNGERHTEAF
TRBJ2-1 | TRBV7-2 | . | ASSRLGLAVTNEQF
TRBJ1-4 | TRBV18 | . | ASSPNFGQGDGEKLF
TRBJ2-7 | TRBV5-1 | . | ASSPLRDYEQY
TRBJ2-7 | TRBV27 | . | ASSPRQGIYEQY
TRBJ2-7 | TRBV27 | . | ASRELGGLIYEQY
TRBJ2-1 | TRBV7-9 | . | ASSLGADSSYNEQF
TRBJ2-1 | TRBV6-5 | . | ASSSGLAINEQF
TRBJ1-5 | TRBV7-6 | once | ASSSYQGLNQPQH
TRBJ2-2 | TRBV10-1 | once | ASSESGSTGELF
TRBJ2-2 | TRBV9 | . | ASSTDPSGRANTGELF
TRBJ2-7 | TRBV13 | once | ASTPTGSPWDEQY
TRBJ1-1 | TRBV28 | . | ASSLTGATEAF
TRBJ2-1 | TRBV5-8 | . | ATGQGVRNEQF
TRBJ1-4 | TRBV27 | . | ASRLGRGATNEKLF
TRBJ2-5 | TRBV27 | . | ASSLSRQETQY
TRBJ1-1 | TRBV7-9 | few | ASMFWQANTEAF
TRBJ2-1 | TRBV7-9 | once | ASSRSGRYNEQF
TRBJ2-1 | TRBV29-1 | once | SVEEVAGGPFDEQF
TRBJ2-7 | TRBV27 | . | ASSSFQGGTTNDEQY
TRBJ2-2 | TRBV28 | . | ASSLGTSEPGELF
TRBJ1-1 | TRBV15 | few | ATSRDRALNTEAF
TRBJ2-1 | TRBV28 | . | ASSRPSVDEQF
TRBJ2-1 | TRBV6-5 | . | ASSYSTGSYNEQF
TRBJ2-7 | TRBV7-9 | . | ASSLEQEGYEQY
TRBJ2-7 | TRBV4-1 | . | ASSQDPRPTYEQY
TRBJ2-1 | TRBV27 | once | ASSLPMGGVYNEQF
TRBJ1-1 | TRBV4-1 | . | ASSQDEGYTEAF
TRBJ1-2 | TRBV11-2 | . | ASSLGIDSQYGYT
TRBJ2-1 | TRBV27 | . | ASSLLPSSSYNEQF
TRBJ2-2 | TRBV5-1 | . | ASSFGLAGGLNPGELF
TRBJ2-7 | TRBV5-1 | . | ASSLAEGEREPYEQY
TRBJ2-7 | TRBV10-3 | . | AIRTPPSYEQY
TRBJ2-7 | TRBV5-8 | few | ASSPWGTGYYEQY
TRBJ2-7 | TRBV27 | . | ASSFGESGSQY
TRBJ2-7 | TRBV30 | . | AWRGMAVYEQY
TRBJ2-5 | TRBV9 | . | ASSTRQGERETQY
TRBJ2-7 | TRBV6-1 | . | ASSEVGTGSYEQY